The TCR beta chain under discussion was sequenced for a study of Ad26.COV2.S vaccination and SARS-CoV-2 variants (dated by TCRdb to about 2021). In the study overall: Vaccine-arm donors came from COV1001, a multicentre, randomized, double-blind, placebo-controlled phase I-IIa trial of Ad26.COV2.S in healthy adults. Blinding of investigators to trial group allocation was maintained during experiments and outcome assessment. Trial participants were randomized into five groups of five: low-dose or high-dose Ad26.COV2.S given once or twice, or placebo on both occasions. TCRbeta repertoire sequencing served as the tool for gauging how specific and how broad the SARS-CoV-2-reactive T cell receptors were following Ad26.COV2.S vaccination. Dosing of Ad26.COV2.S was intramuscular, at either 5x10^10 or 1x10^11 viral particles, delivered as one shot or as two shots spaced 56 days apart. The TCR-sequenced set comprised about 30 samples: some 19 Ad26.COV2.S vaccine recipients, 5 placebo recipients and 8 SARS-CoV-2 convalescent individuals.

Taken with the paper, the label for treatment or condition translates to: some 19 received Ad26.COV2.S at low or high dose, single or two shots; 5 received placebo; per-sample allocation not given. Repertoires of vaccine and placebo recipients were sequenced from samples collected on day 63 after the first injection. Cohort 1b enrolled about 25 adults aged 18-55 years at a single site in Boston, USA, between 29 July and 7 August 2020. Ad26.COV2.S was a replication-incompetent adenovirus type 26 vector expressing a prefusion-stabilized SARS-CoV-2 spike protein from the original Wuhan strain. On this clone: What this receptor recognizes is not known. Per-nucleotide qualities are absent, and no much larger clonotype sits a single base away.

What the authors observed across the whole study: Compared with placebo recipients, Ad26.COV2.S recipients showed higher spike-specific TCR breadth (P = 0.0014). Non-spike TCR breadth was comparable between vaccine and placebo recipients, consistent with the vaccine containing only spike. The authors noted that total T cell responses may have been underestimated by the TCR breadth and depth analyses. The study was not powered for comparison of responses between vaccine doses or regimens. After vaccination, spike-specific CD8+ and CD4+ T cell responses were reported to show substantial breadth.

Looking up the germline V gene yields CDR1 SGHRS and CDR2 YFSETQ. V sheds 2 bases and J sheds 0 bases, leaving 5 bases between their ends. The CDR3 goes from the cysteine to the phenylalanine over 13 residues. Only the CDR3 DNA is retained, 39 bases long and in frame from the first base. The immunoSEQ Assay was the method used to sequence TCRbeta CDR3 regions. After extraction, genomic DNA underwent amplification by bias-controlled multiplex PCR, followed by high-throughput sequencing. On the authors' methods: Collapsing and filtering of sequences were performed to quantify the absolute abundance of each unique TCRbeta CDR3 region. T cell fraction was estimated by normalizing TCRbeta template counts to usable DNA, which was measured by amplifying reference genes present in all nucleated cells. Repertoire TCRs were annotated as SARS-CoV-2-specific when V gene, CDR3 amino acid sequence and J gene were exactly matched to a known reactive TCR set. MIRA supplied the reference SARS-CoV-2 TCR set, which was filtered for enrichment in COVID-19-positive ImmuneCODE repertoires so that public or cross-reactive TCRs were removed. Based on the MIRA antigens, annotated TCRs were further analysed at the level of specific ORF or position within ORF. Breadth was defined as annotated unique rearrangements over total unique productive rearrangements; depth was the summed frequency of those rearrangements. Two-sided Wilcoxon rank-sum tests were used to compare TCR breadth between groups. The source is immuneACCESS, and TCRdb retained only in-frame sequences with V and J called. Part of the clones is not carried over; for the studies checked, unresolved V genes explain less than half of this, and the remainder is unexplained. The V and J calls and the clone size are those of that table, but D and trimming were determined from the DNA. For this sample the table gives 350,000 to 500,000 clones, of which about nine tenths were detected only once. Approximately 4.3% of the sample belongs to the ten largest clones.

The V gene is TRBV5-1 and the J gene is TRBJ1-1, with the D segment identity uncertain. This TCR came from a person between 18 and 65 years old who received the Ad26.COV2.S COVID-19 vaccine or a placebo. The sample consisted of peripheral blood, taken in a trial of Ad26.COV2.S vaccine versus placebo. The DNA is as follows: TGCGCCAGCAGCTTCAGCCTGAACACTGAAGCTTTCTTT. This yields the protein CASSFSLNTEAFF.